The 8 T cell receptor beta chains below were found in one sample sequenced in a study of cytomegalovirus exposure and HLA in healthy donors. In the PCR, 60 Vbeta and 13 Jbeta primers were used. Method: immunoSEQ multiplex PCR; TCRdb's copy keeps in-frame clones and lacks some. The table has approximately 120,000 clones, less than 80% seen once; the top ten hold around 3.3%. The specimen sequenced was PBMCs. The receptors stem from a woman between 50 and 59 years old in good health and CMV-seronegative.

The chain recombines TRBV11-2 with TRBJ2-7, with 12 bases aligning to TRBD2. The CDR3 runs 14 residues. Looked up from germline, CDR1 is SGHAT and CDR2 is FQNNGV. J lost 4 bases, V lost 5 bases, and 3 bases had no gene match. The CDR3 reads CASSLTSGSYEQYF. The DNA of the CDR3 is TGTGCCAGCAGCCTGACTAGCGGGAGTTACGAGCAGTACTTC.

The CDR3 DNA follows: TGTGCCAGCAGTTTTAGCGGGAGTCTTCCCGAGCAGTACTTC. It codes for CASSFSGSLPEQYF. The chain combines TRBV27 with TRBJ2-7, with 9 bases aligning to TRBD2. V shed 3 bases, J shed 6 bases, and the junction held 6 bases outside the gene matches. Germline CDR1 MNHEY, CDR2 SMNVEV (reference sequence). This CDR3 contains 14 residues.

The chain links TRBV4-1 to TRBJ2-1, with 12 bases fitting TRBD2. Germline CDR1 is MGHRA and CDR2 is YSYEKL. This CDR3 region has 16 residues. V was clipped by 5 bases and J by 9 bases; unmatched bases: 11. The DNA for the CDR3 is TGCGCCAGCAGCTTTCTGACTAGCGGGAGATTGGCTGAGCAGTTCTTC. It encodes CASSFLTSGRLAEQFF.

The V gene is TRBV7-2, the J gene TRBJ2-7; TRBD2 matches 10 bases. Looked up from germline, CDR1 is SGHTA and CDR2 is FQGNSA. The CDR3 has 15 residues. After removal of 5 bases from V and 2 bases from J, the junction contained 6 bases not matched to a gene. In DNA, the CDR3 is TGTGCCAGCAGCACTGGTAGCGGGGGGACCTACGAGCAGTACTTC. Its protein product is CASSTGSGGTYEQYF.

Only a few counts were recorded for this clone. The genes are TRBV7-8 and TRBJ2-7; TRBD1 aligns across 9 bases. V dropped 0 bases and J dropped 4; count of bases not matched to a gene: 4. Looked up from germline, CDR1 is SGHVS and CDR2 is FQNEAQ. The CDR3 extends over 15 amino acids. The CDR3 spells CASSLATGGLYEQYF. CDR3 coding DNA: TGTGCCAGCAGCTTAGCTACAGGGGGCCTGTACGAGCAGTACTTC.

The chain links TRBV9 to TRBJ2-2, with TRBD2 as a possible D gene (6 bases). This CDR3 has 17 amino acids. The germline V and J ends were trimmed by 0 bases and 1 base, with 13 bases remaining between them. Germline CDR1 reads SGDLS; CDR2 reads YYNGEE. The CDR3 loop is CASSVGRGWKNTGELFF. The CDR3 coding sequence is TGTGCCAGCAGCGTAGGTCGGGGGTGGAAGAACACCGGGGAGCTGTTTTTT.

This CDR3 reads CASSLQEQYF. The CDR3 region has the DNA TGTGCCAGCAGCTTGCAGGAGCAGTACTTC. V usage is TRBV11-2 and J usage is TRBJ2-7; D unresolved. V was clipped by 3 bases and J by 7 bases, with 4 bases between them. The CDR3 contains 10 residues. Germline-derived CDR1 and CDR2 are SGHAT and FQNNGV.

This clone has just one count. The CDR3 is CASSKQGIGNTGELFF. CDR3 DNA: TGTGCCAGCAGCAAACAGGGAATCGGAAACACCGGGGAGCTGTTTTTT. The chain is built from TRBV9 and TRBJ2-2; a possible D gene is TRBD1 (6 bases). Germline CDR1 and CDR2: SGDLS and YYNGEE. The CDR3 is made up of 16 amino acids. V was pared by 4 bases and J by 2 bases, with 15 bases between.